This T cell receptor beta chain was recovered during a study of T cell repertoires in cytomegalovirus infection. Study-wide context: Well-studied HLA-B-restricted epitopes and recently identified HLA-C-restricted epitopes of CMV were both used in the study. Both CMV infection and a matching HLA type were indicated by public TCR beta signatures. Study-wide findings and caveats: Adding up the frequency of public TCR beta families identified people who carried CMV plus the relevant HLA. Dominant in the ex vivo response were TCR beta clonotypes restricted by HLA-C and specific for CMV.

One entry per CDR3 protein, called by TCRdb with MiXCR from the reads. This sample has some 480,000 distinct CDR3 sequences, with roughly a third found just once. With respect to this clonotype: The antigen is not known.

Between the trimmed V and J ends, which lost 5 bases and 5 bases, there was a span of 16 bases. The CDR3 runs 15 residues. This clonotype was sampled from a human donor in good health (CMV status not recorded). Some clones in this sample may be carry-over from other donors' samples. The chain carries TRBV12-3 or TRBV12-4 and TRBJ2-1, with D perhaps TRBD1 (6 bases). The sequencing used cultured PBMCs, collected from culture after CMV antigen stimulation. This CDR3 is CASSQTGKGDNEQFF. CDR3 DNA: TGTGCCAGCAGTCAAACAGGGAAAGGAGACAATGAGCAGTTCTTC.